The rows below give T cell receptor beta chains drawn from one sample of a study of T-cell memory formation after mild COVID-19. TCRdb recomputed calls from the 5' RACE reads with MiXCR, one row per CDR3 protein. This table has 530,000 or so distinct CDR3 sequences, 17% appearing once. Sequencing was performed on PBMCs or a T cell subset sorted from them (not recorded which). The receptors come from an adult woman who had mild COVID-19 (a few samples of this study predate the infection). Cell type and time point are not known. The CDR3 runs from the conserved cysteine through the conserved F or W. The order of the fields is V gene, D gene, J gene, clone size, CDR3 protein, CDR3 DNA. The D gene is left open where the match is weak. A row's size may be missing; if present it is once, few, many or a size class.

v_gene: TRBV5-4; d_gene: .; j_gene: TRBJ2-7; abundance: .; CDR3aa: CASSPQLTGPTYEQYF; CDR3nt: TGTGCCAGCAGCCCACAATTGACAGGACCTACCTACGAGCAGTACTTC
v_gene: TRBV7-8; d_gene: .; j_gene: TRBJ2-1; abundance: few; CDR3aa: CASSPSPPRGNEQFF; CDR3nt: TGTGCCAGCAGCCCGAGTCCCCCTAGGGGAAATGAGCAGTTCTTC
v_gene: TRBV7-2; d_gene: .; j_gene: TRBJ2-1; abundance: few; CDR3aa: CASSPTGLRTYNEQFF; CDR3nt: TGTGCCAGCAGTCCAACAGGGCTTAGGACATACAATGAGCAGTTCTTC
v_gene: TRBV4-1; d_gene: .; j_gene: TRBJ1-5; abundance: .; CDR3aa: CASSQGEKRQPQHF; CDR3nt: TGCGCCAGCAGCCAAGGGGAGAAGAGGCAGCCCCAGCATTTT
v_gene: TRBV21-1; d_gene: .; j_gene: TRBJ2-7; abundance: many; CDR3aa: CASSKVTYEQYF; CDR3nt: TGTGCCAGCAGCAAAGTCACCTACGAGCAGTACTTC
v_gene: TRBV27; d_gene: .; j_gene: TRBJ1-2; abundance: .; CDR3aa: CASSSGRSLGYTF; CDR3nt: TGTGCCAGCAGTTCGGGGCGCAGTCTAGGCTACACCTTC
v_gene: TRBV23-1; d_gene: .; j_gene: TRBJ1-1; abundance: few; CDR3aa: CAILGQLNTEAFF; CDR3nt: TGCGCCATACTAGGGCAGTTGAACACTGAAGCTTTCTTT
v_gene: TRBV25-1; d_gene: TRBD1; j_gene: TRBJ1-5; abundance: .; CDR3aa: CASRGQGVLEPQHF; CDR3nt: TGTGCCAGCCGAGGACAGGGGGTATTGGAGCCCCAGCATTTT
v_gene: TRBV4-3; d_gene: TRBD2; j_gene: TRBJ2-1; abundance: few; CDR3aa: CASSQDAPSGRAYNEQFF; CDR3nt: TGCGCCAGCAGCCAAGATGCCCCTAGCGGGAGGGCCTACAATGAGCAGTTCTTC
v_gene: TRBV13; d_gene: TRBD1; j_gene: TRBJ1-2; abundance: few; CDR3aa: CASSLPPAGTADYGYTF; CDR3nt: TGTGCCAGCAGCTTACCCCCCGCTGGGACAGCCGACTATGGCTACACCTTC
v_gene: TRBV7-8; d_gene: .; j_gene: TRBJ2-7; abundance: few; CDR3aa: CASSLSPLPYEQYF; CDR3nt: TGTGCCAGCAGCCTCTCACCTCTTCCCTACGAGCAGTACTTC
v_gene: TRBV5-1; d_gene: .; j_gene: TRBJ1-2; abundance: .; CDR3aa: CASSITGSFGYTF; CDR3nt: TGCGCCAGCAGCATCACAGGGAGTTTCGGCTACACCTTC
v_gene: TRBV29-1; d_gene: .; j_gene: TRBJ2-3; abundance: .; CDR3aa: CSVGGKGITDTQYF; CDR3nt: TGCAGCGTTGGGGGTAAGGGGATCACAGATACGCAGTATTTT
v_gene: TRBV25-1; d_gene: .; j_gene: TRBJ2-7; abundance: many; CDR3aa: CASSGRTGEQYF; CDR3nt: TGTGCCAGCAGTGGCCGAACAGGGGAGCAGTACTTC
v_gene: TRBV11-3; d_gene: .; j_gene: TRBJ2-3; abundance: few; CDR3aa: CASSLGASSSTDTQYF; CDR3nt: TGTGCCAGCAGCTTAGGGGCCAGCTCTAGCACAGATACGCAGTATTTT
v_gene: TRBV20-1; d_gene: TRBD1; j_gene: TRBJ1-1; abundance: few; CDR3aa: CSARDASQGAAAEALF; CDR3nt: TGCAGTGCTAGAGATGCTTCACAGGGGGCCGCTGCTGAAGCTTTATTT
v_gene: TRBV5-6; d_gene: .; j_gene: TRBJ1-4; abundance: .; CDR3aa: CASSPTGAGSKLFF; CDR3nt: TGTGCCAGCAGCCCAACCGGAGCGGGATCGAAACTGTTTTTT
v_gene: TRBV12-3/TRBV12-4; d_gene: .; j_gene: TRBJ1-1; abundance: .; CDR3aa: CASSPTGLTEAFF; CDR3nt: TGTGCCAGCAGCCCAACAGGGTTGACTGAAGCTTTCTTT
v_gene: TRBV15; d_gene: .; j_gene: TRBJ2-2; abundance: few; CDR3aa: CATSRVTGITGELFF; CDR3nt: TGTGCCACCAGCAGAGTAACAGGGATCACCGGGGAGCTGTTTTTT
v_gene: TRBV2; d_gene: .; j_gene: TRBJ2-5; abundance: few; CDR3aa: CASSDVHLQETQYF; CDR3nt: TGTGCCAGCAGTGATGTACACCTCCAAGAGACCCAGTACTTC
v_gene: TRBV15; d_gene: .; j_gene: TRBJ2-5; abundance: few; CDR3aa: CATSKDKRAGTEEETQYF; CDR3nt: TGTGCCACCAGCAAGGATAAGAGGGCCGGGACCGAGGAAGAGACCCAGTACTTC
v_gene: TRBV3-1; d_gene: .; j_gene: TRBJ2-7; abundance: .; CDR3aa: CASSLRPDIYYEQYF; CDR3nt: TGTGCCAGCAGCCTAAGGCCGGACATCTACTACGAGCAGTACTTC
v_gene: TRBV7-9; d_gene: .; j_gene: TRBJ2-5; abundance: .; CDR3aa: CASSQILVVSETQYF; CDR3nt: TGTGCCAGCAGCCAAATTTTAGTAGTGTCAGAGACCCAGTACTTC
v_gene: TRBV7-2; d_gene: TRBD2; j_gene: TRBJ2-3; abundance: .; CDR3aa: CASSLEGLALDTQYF; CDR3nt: TGTGCCAGCAGCTTAGAGGGACTAGCATTGGATACGCAGTATTTT
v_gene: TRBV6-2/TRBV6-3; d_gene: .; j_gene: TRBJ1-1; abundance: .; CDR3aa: CASSFAWSTGTNTEAFF; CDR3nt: TGTGCCAGCAGTTTCGCTTGGTCGACAGGTACGAACACTGAAGCTTTCTTT
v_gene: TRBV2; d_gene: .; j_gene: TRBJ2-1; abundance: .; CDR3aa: CASSERGYIGGYSYNEQFF; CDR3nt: TGTGCCAGCAGTGAAAGGGGCTATATTGGCGGGTACTCCTACAATGAGCAGTTCTTC
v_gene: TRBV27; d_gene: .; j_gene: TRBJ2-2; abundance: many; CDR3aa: CASSLSSTGELFF; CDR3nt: TGTGCCAGCAGTTTATCGTCGACCGGGGAGCTGTTTTTT
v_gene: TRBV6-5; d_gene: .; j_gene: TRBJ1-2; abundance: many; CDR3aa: CASCGVNYGYTF; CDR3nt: TGTGCCAGCTGTGGGGTTAACTATGGCTACACCTTC
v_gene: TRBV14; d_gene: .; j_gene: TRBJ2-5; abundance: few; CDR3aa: CASSLPRGRETQYF; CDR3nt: TGTGCCAGCAGCCTACCTCGTGGGAGGGAGACCCAGTACTTC
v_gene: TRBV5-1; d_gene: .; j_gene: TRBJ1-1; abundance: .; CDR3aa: CASSLLDGGTEAFF; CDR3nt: TGCGCCAGCAGCTTGCTAGACGGGGGCACTGAAGCTTTCTTT
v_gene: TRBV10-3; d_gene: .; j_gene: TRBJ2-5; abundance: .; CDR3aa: CAISRDTQETQYF; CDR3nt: TGTGCCATCAGCCGGGACACCCAAGAGACCCAGTACTTC
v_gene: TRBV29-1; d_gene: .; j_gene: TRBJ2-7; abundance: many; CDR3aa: CSVKWGPSYEQYF; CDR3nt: TGCAGCGTCAAGTGGGGGCCATCCTACGAGCAGTACTTC
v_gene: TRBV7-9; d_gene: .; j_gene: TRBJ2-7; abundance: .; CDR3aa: CASSPSRQVYEQYF; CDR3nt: TGTGCCAGCAGCCCCTCCCGACAAGTCTACGAGCAGTACTTC
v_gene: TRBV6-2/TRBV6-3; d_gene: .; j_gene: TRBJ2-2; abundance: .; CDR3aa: CASSYRQGSGELFF; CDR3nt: TGTGCCAGCAGTTATCGTCAAGGCTCCGGGGAGCTGTTTTTT
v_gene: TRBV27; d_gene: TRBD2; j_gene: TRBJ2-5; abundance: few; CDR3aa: CASSSTGLAGGFQETQYF; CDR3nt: TGTGCCAGCAGTAGCACCGGACTAGCGGGAGGGTTCCAAGAGACCCAGTACTTC
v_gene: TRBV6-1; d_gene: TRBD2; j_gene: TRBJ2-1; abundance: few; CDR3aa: CASMLAGGNEQFF; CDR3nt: TGTGCCAGCATGCTAGCGGGAGGCAATGAGCAGTTCTTC
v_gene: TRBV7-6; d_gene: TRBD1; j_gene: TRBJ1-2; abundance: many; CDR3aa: CASSPGQGRNYGYTF; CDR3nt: TGTGCCAGCAGCCCGGGACAGGGGCGAAACTATGGCTACACCTTC
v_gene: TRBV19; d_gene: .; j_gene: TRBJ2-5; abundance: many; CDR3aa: CASSMTSQETQYF; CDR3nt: TGTGCCAGTAGTATGACCAGCCAAGAGACCCAGTACTTC
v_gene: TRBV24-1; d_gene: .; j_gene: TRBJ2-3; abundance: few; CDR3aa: CATSLRDFADTQYF; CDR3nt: TGTGCCACCAGTTTGAGGGATTTCGCAGATACGCAGTATTTT
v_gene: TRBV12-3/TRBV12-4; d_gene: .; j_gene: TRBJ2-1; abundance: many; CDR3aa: CASSLVRNEQFF; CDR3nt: TGTGCCAGCAGTTTAGTCCGGAATGAGCAGTTCTTC
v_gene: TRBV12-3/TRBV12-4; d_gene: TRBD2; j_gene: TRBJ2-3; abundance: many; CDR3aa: CASSRNLAGGPDTQYF; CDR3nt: TGTGCCAGCAGTCGTAACTTAGCGGGGGGGCCCGATACGCAGTATTTT
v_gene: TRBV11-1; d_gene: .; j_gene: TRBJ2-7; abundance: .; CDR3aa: CASSPGTRTYEQYF; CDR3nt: TGTGCCAGCAGCCCGGGGACGCGCACCTACGAGCAGTACTTC
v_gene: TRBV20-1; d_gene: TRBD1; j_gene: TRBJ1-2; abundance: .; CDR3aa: CSAPKQGRYGYTF; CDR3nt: TGCAGTGCTCCGAAACAGGGGAGGTACGGCTACACCTTC
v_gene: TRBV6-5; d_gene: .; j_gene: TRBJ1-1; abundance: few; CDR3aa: CASSYSNYPNTEAFF; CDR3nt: TGTGCCAGCAGTTACTCGAATTATCCAAACACTGAAGCTTTCTTT
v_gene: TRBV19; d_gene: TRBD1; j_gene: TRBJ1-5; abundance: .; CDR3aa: CASKDRRGNQPQHF; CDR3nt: TGTGCCAGTAAGGATCGCAGGGGGAATCAGCCCCAGCATTTT
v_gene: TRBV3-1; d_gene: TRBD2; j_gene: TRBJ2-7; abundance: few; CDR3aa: CASSQSTGGPVEQYF; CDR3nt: TGTGCCAGCAGCCAAAGTACGGGGGGGCCCGTCGAGCAGTACTTC